This T cell receptor beta chain emerged from a study of blood T cell repertoires in COVID-19. Assay used: immunoSEQ multiplex PCR; TCRdb lists only in-frame clones, some missing. The sample has 200,000 to 300,000 clones, roughly 89% seen once. Germline CDR1 LGHNA, CDR2 YNFKEQ. This CDR3 has 12 residues. V lost 1 base to trimming and J lost 10 bases, with 8 bases between them. The source material was PBMCs or T cells enriched from blood (not recorded which). This receptor was taken from a woman between 25 and 40 years old with acute COVID-19. This rearrangement joins TRBV4-2 to TRBJ2-1; D is uncertain. The CDR3 DNA reads as TGTGCCAGCAGCCAAGGTAGAGCCGAGCAGTTCTTC. It codes for CASSQGRAEQFF.